This T cell receptor (beta chain) was profiled in a study of blood T cell repertoires in COVID-19. V shed 1 base and J shed 5 bases, with 14 bases lying between them. The length of the CDR3 is 15 residues. Germline lookup yields CDR1 LNHDA and CDR2 SQIVND (reference sequence). Data came from immunoSEQ multiplex PCR; TCRdb stores just in-frame clones and leaves some out. This table has about 140,000 clones, just under 90% appearing once. The TCR sequence derives from a woman aged 35 to 49 with acute or convalescent COVID-19. V usage is TRBV19 and J usage is TRBJ1-2; D may be TRBD1 (6 bases). Sequenced: peripheral blood. The CDR3: CASSIAAQGHYGYTF. The CDR3 DNA follows: TGTGCCAGTAGTATAGCCGCCCAGGGGCATTATGGCTACACCTTC.